The source of this T cell receptor beta chain is a study of Ad26.COV2.S vaccination and SARS-CoV-2 variants. This clone was observed a handful of times. The sample's treatment: roughly 20 received Ad26.COV2.S at low or high dose, single or two shots; about 5 received placebo; per-sample allocation not given. Sample collection was performed on day 63 after the first vaccine or placebo injection. The assay was immunoSEQ multiplex PCR, and TCRdb's table has in-frame clones only and misses some. In the table there are 250,000 or so clones, around 88% of which are singletons. The CDR3 runs 15 residues. Looked up from germline, CDR1 is SGHNT and CDR2 is YENEEA. V lost 2 bases and J lost 8, with 15 bases in between.

This TCR was recovered from a person aged 18 to 65 who received the Ad26.COV2.S COVID-19 vaccine or a placebo. Material: peripheral blood, obtained in a trial of Ad26.COV2.S vaccine versus placebo. The V gene is TRBV11-3, the J gene TRBJ2-2, with TRBD2 as a possible D gene (6 bases). CDR3 DNA sequence: TGTGCCAGCAGCTTACTGGGCGGGATATCAGGGGAGCTGTTTTTT. It encodes CASSLLGGISGELFF. The whole variable domain, remainder taken from reference TRBV11-3 and TRBJ2-2, is EAGVVQSPRYKIIEKKQPVAFWCNPISGHNTLYWYLQNLGQGPELLIRYENEEAVDDSQLPKDRFSAERLKGVDSTLKIQPAELGDSAVYLCASSLLGGISGELFFGEGSRLTVL.